This TCR beta chain was captured by sequencing in a study of cytomegalovirus exposure and HLA in healthy donors. At the level of the study: Earlier, 100 million to 130 million unique TCR beta sequences were recovered from around 180 million T cells by an analysis. Among the approximately 430 donors who were genotyped, about 86% fell in the genetic ancestry cluster that is associated with self-reported Caucasian donors. Study-level results: A later analysis associated 15,000 or so TCR beta sequences with HLA alleles at a 0.05 false discovery rate. Follow-up analysis later connected one missense variant in DCLRE1C with trimming of TCR beta V- and J-genes.

The PCR contained 60 Vbeta and 13 Jbeta primers. Method: immunoSEQ multiplex PCR; TCRdb's copy keeps in-frame clones and lacks some. The table lists some 75,000 clones. V was trimmed by 0 bases and J by 2 bases, leaving 8 bases between them. Germline values: CDR1 SGDLS, CDR2 YYNGEE. The CDR3 length is 14 residues. As to this clone: Its matching antigen is unknown.

Input material: PBMCs. The sequence was obtained from a boy younger than 18 in good health and CMV-seronegative. This sequence joins TRBV9 and TRBJ2-5; D is perhaps TRBD1 (6 bases). This CDR3 reads CASSVAGTQETQYF. DNA for the CDR3: TGTGCCAGCAGCGTAGCGGGGACACAAGAGACCCAGTACTTC.